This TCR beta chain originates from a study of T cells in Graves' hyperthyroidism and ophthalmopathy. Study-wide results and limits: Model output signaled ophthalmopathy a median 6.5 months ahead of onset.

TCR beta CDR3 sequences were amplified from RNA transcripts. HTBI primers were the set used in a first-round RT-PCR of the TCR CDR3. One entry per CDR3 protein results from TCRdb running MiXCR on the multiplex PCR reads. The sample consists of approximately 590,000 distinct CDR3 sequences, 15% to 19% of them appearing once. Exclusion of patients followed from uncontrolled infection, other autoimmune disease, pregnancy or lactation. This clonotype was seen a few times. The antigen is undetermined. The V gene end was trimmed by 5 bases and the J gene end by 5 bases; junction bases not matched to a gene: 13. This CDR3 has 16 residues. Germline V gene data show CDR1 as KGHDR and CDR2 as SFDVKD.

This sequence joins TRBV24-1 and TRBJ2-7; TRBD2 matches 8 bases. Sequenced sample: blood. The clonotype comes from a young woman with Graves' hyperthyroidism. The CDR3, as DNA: TGTGCCACCAGTGTCGGGGGGACTAGGACCCTCCACGAGCAGTACTTC. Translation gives CATSVGGTRTLHEQYF.